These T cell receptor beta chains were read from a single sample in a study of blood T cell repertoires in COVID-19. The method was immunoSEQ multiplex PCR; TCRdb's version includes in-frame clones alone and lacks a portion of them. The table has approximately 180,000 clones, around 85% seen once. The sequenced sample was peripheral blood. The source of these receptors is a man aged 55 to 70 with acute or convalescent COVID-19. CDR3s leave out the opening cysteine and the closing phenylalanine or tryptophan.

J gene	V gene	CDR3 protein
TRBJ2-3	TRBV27	ASSLPDAGTDTQY
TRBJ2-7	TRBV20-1	SASSTSGGSSYEQY
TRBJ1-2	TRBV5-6	ASSLAGYHYGYT
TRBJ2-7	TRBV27	APHPGLAYNEQY
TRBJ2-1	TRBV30	AWSIIAGEFYNEQF
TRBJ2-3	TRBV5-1	ASRWTSGIQTQY
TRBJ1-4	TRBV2	ASSRQGIDEKLF
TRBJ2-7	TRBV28	ASSFSRSGSSYEQY
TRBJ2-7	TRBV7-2	ASSPSGLAGYEQY
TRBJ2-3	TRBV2	ASRAGQGVDTQY